Following are 20 T cell receptor beta chains from one sample sequenced in a study of blood T cell repertoires in COVID-19 (dated by TCRdb to about 2020). Library construction relied on the immunoSEQ multiplex PCR assay. As stored in TCRdb, this immuneACCESS dataset retains in-frame rearrangements with V and J assigned. A fraction of the clones does not appear; measured against another copy, unresolved V genes explain less than half of the discrepancy, and the remainder lacks a known reason. The sample profile shows about 120,000 clones; 90% of them were found once. The leading ten clones occupy approximately 3.9% of the sample. The sample consisted of peripheral blood. These TCRs come from a woman between 55 and 75 years old with COVID-19, enrolled during active disease.

The chain couples TRBV7-8 to TRBJ2-1; weak D call: TRBD2 (5 bases). This CDR3 comprises 17 residues. CDR1 SGHVS and CDR2 FQNEAQ come from the germline V gene. Deletions cut 1 base from V and 0 bases from J, with 13 bases between. The CDR3 DNA reads as TGTGCCAGCAGCTTAGGGATCACGGCGGGCTCCTACAATGAGCAGTTCTTC. This sequence encodes CASSLGITAGSYNEQFF.

The CDR3 DNA reads TGTGCCAGCAGCCACCAGACAGGGAACACTGAAGCTTTCTTT. This gives the protein CASSHQTGNTEAFF. V and J are TRBV5-4 and TRBJ1-1, with D possibly being TRBD1 (6 bases). V shed 4 bases and J shed 1 base, with 11 bases lying between them. The CDR3 consists of 14 residues. The germline CDR1 and CDR2 sequences are SGHNT and YYREEE (reference sequence). The entire variable domain, with the rest obtained from reference TRBV5-4 and TRBJ1-1, is as follows: ETGVTQSPTHLIKTRGQQVTLRCSSQSGHNTVSWYQQALGQGPQFIFQYYREEENGRGNFPPRFSGLQFPNYSSELNVNALELDDSALYLCASSHQTGNTEAFFGQGTRLTVV.

The chain carries TRBV5-6 and TRBJ1-1; TRBD1 is a possible D gene (6 bases). This CDR3 is 14 amino acids long. Germline V gene data show CDR1 as SGHDT and CDR2 as YYEEEE. V shed 0 bases and J shed 4 bases, with 10 bases lying between them. CDR3 in amino acids: CASSLGQGSTEAFF. DNA of the CDR3: TGTGCCAGCAGCTTGGGGCAGGGGAGCACTGAAGCTTTCTTT.

This clone occurred once. The genes are TRBV5-8 and TRBJ2-3, with D possibly matching TRBD1 (6 bases). The V and J ends lost 2 bases and 8 bases respectively, with 21 bases between them. The CDR3 totals 16 residues. Germline CDR1 SGHTS, CDR2 YDEGEE. The CDR3 is CASSLPGHLTRGTQYF. The CDR3 DNA reads as TGTGCCAGCAGCTTACCGGGACACCTCACTAGGGGTACGCAGTATTTT.

The chain is built from TRBV5-1 and TRBJ2-6; 7 bases line up with TRBD1. V was clipped by 2 bases and J by 1 base; unmatched bases: 12. The CDR3 runs to 19 residues. CDR1 is SGHRS and CDR2 is YFSETQ in the germline V gene. The CDR3 spells CASSFRGPGITSGANVLTF. Here the CDR3 DNA reads TGCGCCAGCAGCTTTAGGGGGCCGGGGATAACTTCTGGGGCCAACGTCCTGACTTTC.

This rearrangement joins TRBV19 to TRBJ1-1; D remains unclear. CDR1 is LNHDA, CDR2 SQIVND, per germline (reference sequence). Trimming stripped 5 bases from V and 1 base from J, with 14 bases between. This CDR3 has 15 amino acids. The CDR3 here is CASSPSARSNTEAFF. In DNA form, the CDR3 reads TGTGCCAGTAGTCCCTCCGCCCGGTCGAACACTGAAGCTTTCTTT.

The chain employs TRBV4-2 and TRBJ2-3; 13 bases are shared with TRBD2. Germline values: CDR1 LGHNA, CDR2 YNFKEQ. The ends lost 4 bases at V and 1 base at J; junction bases unmatched: 8. CDR3 length: 18 residues. The CDR3 sequence is CASSPDATSGGGTDTQYF. The CDR3, as DNA: TGTGCCAGCAGCCCCGACGCTACTAGCGGGGGGGGCACAGATACGCAGTATTTT.

The V call is TRBV18, the J call TRBJ1-5; 7 positions agree with TRBD1. Germline trimming cut 1 base from V and 0 bases from J; bases unmatched to any gene: 6. This CDR3 is built from 17 residues. The germline gives CDR1 KGHSH, CDR2 LQKENI. The CDR3 DNA reads TGTGCCAGCTCACCACAGCCCGGGACAGCTAGCAATCAGCCCCAGCATTTT. This codes for CASSPQPGTASNQPQHF.

The CDR3 DNA follows: TGTGCCAGCAGCTTACATCCAGCGACAGGGGCCAATAGCAATCAGCCCCAGCATTTT. The encoded protein is CASSLHPATGANSNQPQHF. The chain couples TRBV7-6 to TRBJ1-5; 8 nucleotides agree with TRBD1. The CDR3 has 19 amino acids. Germline values: CDR1 SGHVS, CDR2 FNYEAQ. The V gene end was trimmed by 2 bases and the J gene end by 0 bases; junction bases not matched to a gene: 12.

The genes are TRBV19 and TRBJ2-7; D ambiguous. Germline CDR1 reads LNHDA; CDR2 reads SQIVND (reference sequence). V lost 5 bases and J lost 0, with 11 bases in between. CDR3 length equals 14 residues. Written as DNA, the CDR3 is TGTGCCAGTAGTGACACCCGCGCCTCCTACGAGCAGTACTTC. Its translation: CASSDTRASYEQYF.

The rearrangement links TRBV4-1 to TRBJ2-6, with D possibly TRBD2 on 5 matching bases. CDR1 MGHRA and CDR2 YSYEKL come from the germline V gene. V gave up 10 bases and J gave up 1 base, with 8 bases separating them. The CDR3 contains 13 residues. CDR3 sequence reads: CATGVSGANVLTF. The CDR3 nucleotides are TGCGCCACCGGGGTGTCTGGGGCCAACGTCCTGACTTTC.

V usage is TRBV5-6 and J usage is TRBJ2-3, with D tentatively TRBD1 (6 bases). V was pared by 2 bases and J by 5 bases, with 9 bases between. CDR3 size: 13 residues. The V gene's germline CDR1 is SGHDT and CDR2 YYEEEE. The CDR3 here is CASSFQGIDTQYF. As DNA, the CDR3 is TGTGCCAGCAGCTTCCAGGGGATAGATACGCAGTATTTT.

V and J are TRBV2 and TRBJ2-3; D is unclear. Germline V lookup: CDR1 SNHLY, CDR2 FYNNEI. The ends were cut back, 6 bases at V and 1 base at J, with 14 bases in the middle. CDR3 size: 15 residues. The CDR3 DNA reads as TGTGCCAGCAGCTTAGACGGGTACCGCACAGATACGCAGTATTTT. This translates into CASSLDGYRTDTQYF. Full variable domain (remainder filled in from reference TRBV2 and TRBJ2-3): EPEVTQTPSHQVTQMGQEVILRCVPISNHLYFYWYRQILGQKVEFLVSFYNNEISEKSEIFDDQFSVERPDGSNFTLKIRSTKLEDSAMYFCASSLDGYRTDTQYFGPGTRLTVL.

J is TRBJ1-5 and V is TRBV19; D call uncertain. From germline, CDR1 is LNHDA and CDR2 SQIVND (reference sequence). This CDR3 has 16 amino acids. V lost 6 bases and J lost 3, with 18 bases in between. For the CDR3, the DNA is TGTGCCAGTAGCACGACCGGGTCCTTTAACAATCAGCCCCAGCATTTT. Translating gives CASSTTGSFNNQPQHF.

The chain employs TRBV7-2 and TRBJ2-2; 7 bases match TRBD2. Germline assignment: CDR1 SGHTA and CDR2 FQGNSA. Trimming removed 1 base from V and 4 bases from J; junction bases left unmatched: 3. The length of the CDR3 is 15 residues. The CDR3 nucleotides read TGTGCCAGCAGCTTAGGCGGGGGTGGCACCGGGGAGCTGTTTTTT. Its protein product is CASSLGGGGTGELFF.

The chain links TRBV28 to TRBJ1-5, with 10 bases aligning to TRBD1. The CDR3 extends over 15 amino acids. Germline CDR1 reads MDHEN; CDR2 reads SYDVKM. The trim removed 8 bases at V and 9 bases at J, leaving 13 bases unmatched. The CDR3 DNA reads TGTGCCAGCCCCCCGGGGTGGGGACAGGGGAGGCCCCAGCATTTT. As protein: CASPPGWGQGRPQHF.

This clone was observed a few times. The chain links TRBV30 to TRBJ1-4, with 8 bases matching TRBD1. Trimming at V came to 0 bases and at J to 0 bases, leaving 6 bases not matched to a gene. Germline V gives CDR1 GTSNPN, CDR2 SVGIG (reference sequence). The CDR3 has 17 residues. CDR3 in DNA: TGTGCCTGGAGTGTACCGGGACAGGCTACAACTAATGAAAAACTGTTTTTT. It is translated as CAWSVPGQATTNEKLFF.

The chain recombines TRBV30 with TRBJ1-2; D might be TRBD1 (6 bases). The CDR3 has 15 residues. CDR1 and CDR2 (germline): GTSNPN, SVGIG (reference sequence). V gave up 3 bases and J gave up 8 bases, with 22 bases separating them. The chain's CDR3 is CAWRKPGHLEEGYTF. Written as DNA, the CDR3 is TGTGCCTGGAGAAAACCGGGACACCTTGAGGAGGGCTACACCTTC.

This clone was observed once. The chain employs TRBV19 and TRBJ1-2, with 7 bases lining up with TRBD1. The length of the CDR3 is 16 residues. The germline CDR1 and CDR2 sequences are LNHDA and SQIVND (reference sequence). Trimming at V came to 3 bases and at J to 2 bases, leaving 9 bases not matched to a gene. The CDR3 bases are TGTGCCAGTAGTATTCTGCCGGGACAGCAAAACTATGGCTACACCTTC. Protein: CASSILPGQQNYGYTF. The variable domain in full, with the rest retrieved from reference TRBV19 and TRBJ1-2, is DGGITQSPKYLFRKEGQNVTLSCEQNLNHDAMYWYRQDPGQGLRLIYYSQIVNDFQKGDIAEGYSVSREKKESFPLTVTSAQKNPTAFYLCASSILPGQQNYGYTFGSGTRLTVV.

V and J are TRBV18 and TRBJ2-2; D unresolved. There are 16 residues in the CDR3. V dropped 1 base and J dropped 1 base, with 10 bases sitting between them. Germline V CDR1 and CDR2: KGHSH, LQKENI. Here the CDR3 DNA reads TGTGCCAGCTCACCACGCCGATTAGAGAACACCGGGGAGCTGTTTTTT. Translation gives CASSPRRLENTGELFF.